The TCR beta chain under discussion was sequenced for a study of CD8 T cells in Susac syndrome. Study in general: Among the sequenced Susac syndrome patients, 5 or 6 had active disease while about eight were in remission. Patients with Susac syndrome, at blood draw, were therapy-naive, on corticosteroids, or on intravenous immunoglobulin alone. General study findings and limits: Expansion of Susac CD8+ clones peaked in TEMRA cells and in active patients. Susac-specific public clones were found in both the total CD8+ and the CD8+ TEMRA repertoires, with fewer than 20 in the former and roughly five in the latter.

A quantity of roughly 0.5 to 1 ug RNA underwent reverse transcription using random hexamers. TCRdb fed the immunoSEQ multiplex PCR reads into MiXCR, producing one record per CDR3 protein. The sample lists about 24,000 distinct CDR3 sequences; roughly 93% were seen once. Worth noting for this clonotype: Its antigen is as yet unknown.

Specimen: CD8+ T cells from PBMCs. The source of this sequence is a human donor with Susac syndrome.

CDR3 loop: CASSMTGSEQYF. As DNA, the CDR3 is TGCGCCAGCAGCATGACAGGGTCAGAACAGTACTTC. The rearrangement joins TRBV5-1 to TRBJ2-7; 7 positions match TRBD1. The germline V gene has CDR1 SGHRS and CDR2 YFSETQ. Trimming took 4 bases from V and 10 from J; bases not matched to a gene: 8. The CDR3 extends over 12 amino acids.